Following are 27 T cell receptor beta chains from one sample sequenced in a study of OX40 agonist ivuxolimab in advanced cancers. Repertoires were generated with immunoSEQ multiplex PCR, while TCRdb's copy carries only in-frame clones and drops some. The repertoire holds some 94,000 clones, with about 96% as singletons. The sample consisted of CD4+ or CD8+ T cells sorted from blood, taken in a trial of the OX40 agonist ivuxolimab. These receptors came from an adult with an advanced solid tumor such as melanoma, head and neck, liver or kidney cancer.

The V call is TRBV6-5, the J call TRBJ1-2, with D hard to call. Germline CDR1 reads MNHEY; CDR2 reads SVGAGI. The ends were cut back, 3 bases at V and 4 bases at J, with 9 bases in the middle. CDR3 length: 13 residues. CDR3 nucleotide sequence: TGTGCCAGCAGTTATGCCCCGGTCTATGGCTACACCTTC. Protein: CASSYAPVYGYTF.

This chain links TRBV10-1 with TRBJ2-3; 8 positions match TRBD1. This CDR3 contains 14 residues. Germline assignment: CDR1 WNHNN and CDR2 SYGVQD (reference sequence). Trimming took 6 bases from V and 2 from J; bases not matched to a gene: 4. CDR3 nucleotides: TGCGCCAGCAGCTCGGACAGGGACACAGATACGCAGTATTTT. This codes for CASSSDRDTDTQYF.

The chain employs TRBV9 and TRBJ2-1; 7 bases are a match to TRBD2. CDR3 length: 15 amino acids. Germline CDR1 and CDR2: SGDLS and YYNGEE. The trim removed 0 bases at V and 8 bases at J, leaving 8 bases unmatched. CDR3 in DNA: TGTGCCAGCAGCGTAGGGGCGGGAGCGGTAGATGAGCAGTTCTTC. Amino acids: CASSVGAGAVDEQFF.

The chain links TRBV6-5 to TRBJ2-7, with D perhaps matching TRBD1 (6 bases). Trimming took off 6 bases at V and 1 base at J, with 13 bases between the two ends. Per the germline V gene, CDR1 is MNHEY and CDR2 is SVGAGI. The CDR3 extends over 14 amino acids. CDR3 sequence reads: CASSRPGQSYEQYF. As DNA, the CDR3 is TGTGCCAGCAGCAGGCCGGGACAATCCTACGAGCAGTACTTC.

The chain combines TRBV18 with TRBJ2-7, with 7 bases that match TRBD1. V lost 0 bases to trimming and J lost 0 bases; unmatched junction nucleotides: 5. Germline V gives CDR1 KGHSH, CDR2 LQKENI. CDR3 length: 16 residues. The CDR3: CASSPPGGPGSYEQYF. In DNA form, the CDR3 reads TGTGCCAGCTCACCACCAGGGGGCCCGGGCTCCTACGAGCAGTACTTC. Supplemented by reference TRBV18 and TRBJ2-7, the full variable domain reads NAGVMQNPRHLVRRRGQEARLRCSPMKGHSHVYWYRQLPEEGLKFMVYLQKENIIDESGMPKERFSAEFPKEGPSILRIQQVVRGDSAAYFCASSPPGGPGSYEQYFGPGTRLTVT.

This clone was recorded once. The J gene is TRBJ2-3, the V gene TRBV13; D is unclear. The germline CDR1 and CDR2 sequences are PRHDT and FYEKMQ (reference sequence). This CDR3 has 13 amino acids. V was shortened by 7 bases and J by 4 bases, with 12 bases between the two germline ends. DNA for the CDR3: TGTGCCAGCACCTCCCTTACACCAGATACGCAGTATTTT. It translates to CASTSLTPDTQYF.

This clone was found a few times. V gene TRBV4-1 combines with J gene TRBJ1-6; possible D gene TRBD1, 6 bases. CDR1 MGHRA and CDR2 YSYEKL come from the germline V gene. The CDR3 has 16 residues. Trimming took 1 base from V and 5 from J, leaving 12 bases between them. CDR3 nucleotide sequence: TGCGCCAGCAGCCAAGCCCGGACAGCCGATAATTCACCCCTCCACTTT. As protein: CASSQARTADNSPLHF.

The rearrangement joins TRBV7-9 to TRBJ2-7, with 11 bases fitting TRBD2. After removal of 4 bases from V and 2 bases from J, the junction contained 4 bases not matched to a gene. CDR1 is SEHNR and CDR2 is FQNEAQ in the germline V gene (reference sequence). The CDR3 has 15 amino acids. CDR3 loop: CASSSVAGGTYEQYF. The CDR3 DNA sequence: TGTGCCAGCAGCTCGGTAGCGGGAGGGACCTACGAGCAGTACTTC. Full variable domain (missing parts from reference TRBV7-9 and TRBJ2-7): DTGVSQNPRHKITKRGQNVTFRCDPISEHNRLYWYRQTLGQGPEFLTYFQNEAQLEKSRLLSDRFSAERPKGSFSTLEIQRTEQGDSAMYLCASSSVAGGTYEQYFGPGTRLTVT.

The rearrangement uses TRBV7-9 and TRBJ2-1, with D possibly being TRBD1 (6 bases). Trimming left V 5 bases short and J 1 base short, with 9 bases between. In germline, CDR1 is SEHNR, CDR2 FQNEAQ (reference sequence). The CDR3 runs 14 residues. The CDR3 spells CASSERGSYNEQFF. The CDR3, as DNA: TGTGCCAGCAGCGAGAGGGGGTCCTACAATGAGCAGTTCTTC.

The chain recombines TRBV6-5 with TRBJ2-2; 10 bases match TRBD1. The CDR3 spans 15 residues. The germline CDR1 and CDR2 sequences are MNHEY and SVGAGI. V was clipped by 6 bases and J by 6 bases; unmatched bases: 7. CDR3 coding DNA: TGTGCCAGCAGCCTCGACAGGGGGCGGGCCGGGGAGCTGTTTTTT. Amino acids: CASSLDRGRAGELFF.

The CDR3 nucleotides read TGCAGCGTTGGGGAAGGGTATGAGCAGTATTTT. Protein: CSVGEGYEQYF. The V gene is TRBV29-1, the J gene TRBJ2-3; D is unresolved. CDR1 and CDR2 (germline): SQVTM, ANQGSEA. Trimming pared 4 bases from V and 11 bases from J, leaving 13 bases between. CDR3 length: 11 residues.

The gene calls are TRBV5-1 and TRBJ2-7, with 8 bases aligning to TRBD2. Germline values: CDR1 SGHRS, CDR2 YFSETQ. Losses at the gene ends were 4 bases for V and 0 bases for J; bases not matched to a gene: 15. The CDR3 totals 18 residues. The CDR3: CASSPHLVAGGTSYEQYF. The CDR3 nucleotides read TGCGCCAGCAGCCCACACCTTGTGGCGGGGGGCACCTCCTACGAGCAGTACTTC.

This clone showed up just a few times. The genes are TRBV5-4 and TRBJ1-1; no clear D gene. This CDR3 is 11 amino acids long. CDR1 is SGHNT and CDR2 is YYREEE in the germline V gene (reference sequence). V was trimmed by 2 bases and J by 6 bases, leaving 5 bases between them. The CDR3 reads CASSFGPEAFF. The CDR3, as DNA: TGTGCCAGCAGCTTCGGACCTGAAGCTTTCTTT.

The V gene is TRBV5-1, the J gene TRBJ2-3; the D gene could be TRBD1 or TRBD2 (5 bases each). Germline V gives CDR1 SGHRS, CDR2 YFSETQ. V dropped 0 bases and J dropped 1 base, with 9 bases sitting between them. The CDR3 contains 15 residues. CDR3 nucleotide sequence: TGCGCCAGCAGCTTGGCGCAGGGAGGCACAGATACGCAGTATTTT. Amino acids: CASSLAQGGTDTQYF.

Concerning this clone: Additional DNA sequences in this sample encode the identical CDR3. This chain uses TRBV9 with TRBJ2-5, with D possibly being TRBD1 (5 bases). The CDR3 has 14 amino acids. The V gene lost 0 bases and the J gene lost 1 base, with 7 bases spanning the gap. Germline V gene data show CDR1 as SGDLS and CDR2 as YYNGEE. CDR3 DNA: TGTGCCAGCAGCGTAGGGGGCGCCCAAGAGACCCAGTACTTC. It translates to CASSVGGAQETQYF.

This rearrangement joins TRBV25-1 to TRBJ2-1; D is possibly TRBD1 (6 bases). CDR3 size: 14 residues. From germline, CDR1 is MGHDK and CDR2 SYGVNS. Trimming cost V 5 bases and J 4 bases, with 12 bases left between them. The CDR3: CASSTLTGYNEQFF. CDR3 in DNA: TGTGCCAGCAGTACCCTCACAGGGTACAATGAGCAGTTCTTC. The complete variable domain, with remaining parts taken from reference TRBV25-1 and TRBJ2-1, reads EADIYQTPRYLVIGTGKKITLECSQTMGHDKMYWYQQDPGMELHLIHYSYGVNSTEKGDLSSESTVSRIRTEHFPLTLESARPSHTSQYLCASSTLTGYNEQFFGPGTRLTVL.

This rearrangement joins TRBV2 to TRBJ1-5, with a tentative D call TRBD1 (6 bases). Trimming took off 4 bases at V and 0 bases at J, with 7 bases between the two ends. Germline CDR1 reads SNHLY; CDR2 reads FYNNEI. The CDR3 totals 14 residues. The CDR3 DNA reads as TGTGCCAGCAGTGGGACAGATAGCAATCAGCCCCAGCATTTT. Translated, it gives CASSGTDSNQPQHF.

The V and J genes are TRBV4-1 and TRBJ2-5; TRBD2 aligns across 7 bases. The germline gives CDR1 MGHRA, CDR2 YSYEKL. With 1 base clipped from V and 4 bases from J, the junction kept 6 bases outside the gene matches. CDR3 length: 15 residues. CDR3 DNA sequence: TGCGCCAGCAGCCAAGCAGTTGCTAGCGGAGAGACCCAGTACTTC. Translation gives CASSQAVASGETQYF.

This rearrangement joins TRBV7-9 to TRBJ1-2; D not certain. Germline CDR1 SEHNR, CDR2 FQNEAQ (reference sequence). Trimming shortened V by 1 base and J by 4 bases, and 7 bases separated the two germline ends. This CDR3 has 13 amino acids. CDR3 coding DNA: TGTGCCAGCAGCTTAGGGCTGCTCTATGGCTACACCTTC. This encodes CASSLGLLYGYTF.

A note on this clone: Other DNA sequences in the same sample also yield this CDR3. This chain connects TRBV28 to TRBJ2-1; D gene ambiguous. The V gene lost 6 bases and the J gene lost 0 bases, with 0 bases spanning the gap. This CDR3 contains 11 residues. CDR1 is MDHEN, CDR2 SYDVKM, per germline. CDR3 sequence: CASSSYNEQFF. The CDR3 nucleotides read TGTGCCAGCAGCTCCTACAATGAGCAGTTCTTC.

The J gene is TRBJ1-2, the V gene TRBV6-5; tentatively, D is TRBD1 (6 bases). The germline CDR1 and CDR2 sequences are MNHEY and SVGAGI. The CDR3 covers 14 residues. The V end was cut by 6 bases, the J end by 2 bases, with 13 bases between. CDR3 amino acids: CASSVQGINYGYTF. CDR3 sequence (DNA): TGTGCCAGCAGCGTACAGGGTATAAACTATGGCTACACCTTC.

J is TRBJ1-3 and V is TRBV14, with D hard to call. V dropped 1 base and J dropped 1 base, with 17 bases sitting between them. The CDR3 is 18 residues long. From germline, CDR1 is SGHDN and CDR2 FVKESK. In DNA, the CDR3 is TGTGCCAGCAGCCAAGGACCTGGCATTACCATTTCTGGAAACACCATATATTTT. As protein: CASSQGPGITISGNTIYF. The complete variable domain, with remaining parts taken from reference TRBV14 and TRBJ1-3, reads EAGVTQFPSHSVIEKGQTVTLRCDPISGHDNLYWYRRVMGKEIKFLLHFVKESKQDESGMPNNRFLAERTGGTYSTLKVQPAELEDSGVYFCASSQGPGITISGNTIYFGEGSWLTVV.

The chain links TRBV4-2 to TRBJ2-7; D gene ambiguous. The CDR3 covers 12 residues. From germline, CDR1 is LGHNA and CDR2 YNFKEQ. The germline V and J ends were trimmed by 1 base and 4 bases, with 5 bases remaining between them. The CDR3 loop reads CASSQGGYEQYF. The CDR3 nucleotides are TGTGCCAGCAGCCAAGGGGGATACGAGCAGTACTTC.

V is TRBV5-4 and J is TRBJ2-6; unclear D gene. Trimming cost V 4 bases and J 4 bases, with 6 bases left between them. There are 13 residues in the CDR3. Germline loops: CDR1 SGHNT, CDR2 YYREEE (reference sequence). CDR3 residues: CASSPLGANVLTF. The CDR3 DNA follows: TGTGCCAGCAGCCCCCTCGGGGCCAACGTCCTGACTTTC.

This chain connects TRBV4-1 to TRBJ2-3, with D perhaps given as TRBD1 or TRBD2 (5 bases each). The CDR3 contains 15 residues. Trimming stripped 8 bases from V and 0 bases from J, with 15 bases between. Germline-derived CDR1 and CDR2 are MGHRA and YSYEKL. CDR3 DNA: TGCGCCAGCTCCATCGGGGCAGGGAGCACAGATACGCAGTATTTT. It codes for CASSIGAGSTDTQYF.

This clone has just one count. The chain combines TRBV7-6 with TRBJ2-1; 9 positions match TRBD1. Germline loops: CDR1 SGHVS, CDR2 FNYEAQ. This CDR3 has 16 amino acids. Trimming took 0 bases from V and 3 from J; bases not matched to a gene: 3. Here the CDR3 reads CASSLARQGDYNEQFF. CDR3 bases: TGTGCCAGCAGCTTAGCGCGACAGGGGGACTACAATGAGCAGTTCTTC.

The chain combines TRBV5-6 with TRBJ1-1; 8 nucleotides agree with TRBD1. After removal of 4 bases from V and 8 bases from J, the junction contained 1 base not matched to a gene. Looked up from germline, CDR1 is SGHDT and CDR2 is YYEEEE. This CDR3 is 11 amino acids long. The CDR3 nucleotides are TGTGCCAGCAGCAGGGACAGGGAAGCTTTCTTT. This sequence encodes CASSRDREAFF.